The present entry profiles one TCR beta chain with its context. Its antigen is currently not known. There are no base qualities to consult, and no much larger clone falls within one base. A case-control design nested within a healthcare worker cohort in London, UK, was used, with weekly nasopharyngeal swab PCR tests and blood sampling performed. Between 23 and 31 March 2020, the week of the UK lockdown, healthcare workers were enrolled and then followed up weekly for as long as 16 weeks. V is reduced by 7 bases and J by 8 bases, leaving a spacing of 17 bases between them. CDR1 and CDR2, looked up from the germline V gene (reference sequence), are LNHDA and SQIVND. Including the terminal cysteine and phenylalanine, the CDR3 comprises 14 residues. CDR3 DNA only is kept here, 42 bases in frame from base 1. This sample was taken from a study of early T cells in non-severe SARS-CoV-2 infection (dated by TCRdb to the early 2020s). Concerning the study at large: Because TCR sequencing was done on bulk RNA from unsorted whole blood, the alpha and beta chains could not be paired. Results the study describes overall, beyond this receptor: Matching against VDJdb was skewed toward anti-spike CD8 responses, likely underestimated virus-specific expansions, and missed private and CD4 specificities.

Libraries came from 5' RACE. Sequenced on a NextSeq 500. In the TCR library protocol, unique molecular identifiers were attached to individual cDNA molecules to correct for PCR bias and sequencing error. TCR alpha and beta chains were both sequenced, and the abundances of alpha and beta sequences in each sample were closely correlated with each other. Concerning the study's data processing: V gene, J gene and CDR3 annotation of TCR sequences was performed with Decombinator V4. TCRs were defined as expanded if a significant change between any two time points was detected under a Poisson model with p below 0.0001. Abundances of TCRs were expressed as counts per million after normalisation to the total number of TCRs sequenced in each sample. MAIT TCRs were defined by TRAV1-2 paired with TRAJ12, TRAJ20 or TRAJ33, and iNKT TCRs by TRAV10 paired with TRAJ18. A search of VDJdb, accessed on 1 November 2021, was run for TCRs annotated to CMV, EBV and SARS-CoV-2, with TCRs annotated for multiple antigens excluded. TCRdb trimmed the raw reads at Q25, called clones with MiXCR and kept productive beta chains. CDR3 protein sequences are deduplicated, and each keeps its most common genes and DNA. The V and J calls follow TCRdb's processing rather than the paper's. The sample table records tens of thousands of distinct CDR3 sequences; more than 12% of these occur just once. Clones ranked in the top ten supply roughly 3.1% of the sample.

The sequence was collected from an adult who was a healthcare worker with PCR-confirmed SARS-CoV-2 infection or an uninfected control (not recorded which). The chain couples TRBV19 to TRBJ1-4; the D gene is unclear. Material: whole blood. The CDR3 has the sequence CASTRGLLDEKLFF. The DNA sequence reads TGTGCCAGTACCCGAGGCCTACTAGACGAAAAACTGTTTTTT.